The 30 T cell receptor beta chains reported below all come from one sample, sequenced in a study of blood T cell repertoires in COVID-19. The protocol was immunoSEQ multiplex PCR, while the TCRdb copy is restricted to in-frame clones and leaves out a portion. The table lists around 150,000 clones, about nine tenths of them singletons. The sample was peripheral blood. Every receptor here comes from a woman aged 55-70 years with active or convalescent COVID-19.

CDR3 residues: CASSPRTSGESMLFF. Here the CDR3 DNA reads TGTGCCAGCAGCCCCCGGACTAGCGGGGAAAGTATGCTGTTTTTT. The V call is TRBV3-1 (or the pseudogene TRBV3-2), the J call TRBJ2-2; 12 positions agree with TRBD2. Germline CDR1 reads LGHDT; CDR2 reads YNNKEL (reference sequence). V dropped 4 bases and J dropped 13; count of bases not matched to a gene: 10. The CDR3 consists of 15 residues.

This clone appeared a single time. The rearrangement uses TRBV30 and TRBJ1-1; a possible D gene is TRBD1 (6 bases). The CDR3 contains 13 residues. Trimming took 2 bases from V and 1 from J, leaving 8 bases between them. Per the germline V gene, CDR1 is GTSNPN and CDR2 is SVGIG (reference sequence). CDR3 bases: TGTGCCTGGAGTAAGGGGGAGAACACTGAAGCTTTCTTT. Translation: CAWSKGENTEAFF.

V usage is TRBV7-9 and J usage is TRBJ1-2; tentatively, D is TRBD1 (5 bases). Looked up from germline, CDR1 is SEHNR and CDR2 is FQNEAQ (reference sequence). V was pared by 5 bases and J by 7 bases, with 14 bases between. The CDR3 spans 13 residues. This chain's CDR3 is CASSPTEVGGYTF. CDR3 in DNA: TGTGCCAGCAGCCCGACAGAAGTAGGTGGCTACACCTTC.

The CDR3 loop is CASSPLVGRGYGYTF. The CDR3, as DNA: TGTGCCAGCAGTCCCCTCGTGGGGCGCGGCTATGGCTACACCTTC. The chain employs TRBV6-6 and TRBJ1-2; maybe TRBD1 (5 bases). Deletions cut 5 bases from V and 4 bases from J, with 17 bases between. The CDR3 is 15 residues long. Germline assignment: CDR1 MNHNY and CDR2 SVGAGI (reference sequence).

The rearrangement uses TRBV7-6 and TRBJ1-1; 7 bases match TRBD1. Germline V gene lookup returns CDR1 SGHVS and CDR2 FNYEAQ. Trimming took 0 bases from V and 6 from J; bases not matched to a gene: 7. This CDR3 region has 15 residues. The CDR3 DNA reads TGTGCCAGCAGCTTAGCGGCCAGGGGGGTAGCTGAAGCTTTCTTT. This encodes CASSLAARGVAEAFF.

This chain connects TRBV27 to TRBJ2-7; TRBD2 matches at 8 bases. The germline V gene encodes CDR1 MNHEY and CDR2 SMNVEV (reference sequence). With V trimmed by 2 bases and J by 2 bases, 5 bases remained unmatched. The CDR3 sequence is 15 residues long. CDR3 protein: CASSLTFGGAYEQYF. The CDR3 nucleotides are TGTGCCAGCAGTTTAACTTTCGGGGGGGCCTACGAGCAGTACTTC.

In this sample, this clone turned up a few times. The chain is built from TRBV5-1 and TRBJ1-2; no firm D call. V lost 4 bases and J 2 bases, leaving 9 bases between the germline ends. This CDR3 has 13 residues. Germline CDR1 SGHRS, CDR2 YFSETQ. Here the CDR3 reads CASSPTGNYGYTF. CDR3 DNA sequence: TGCGCCAGCAGCCCGACGGGGAACTATGGCTACACCTTC.

This clone was seen a handful of times. CDR3 nucleotide sequence: TGTGCCAGTAGTATAGATAACCGGGGGGCGTTCACCGGGGAGCTGTTTTTT. Protein product: CASSIDNRGAFTGELFF. The gene calls are TRBV19 and TRBJ2-2; TRBD2 might be the D (7 bases). The CDR3 totals 17 residues. Germline CDR1 is LNHDA and CDR2 is SQIVND (reference sequence). The V end was cut by 0 bases, the J end by 4 bases, with 15 bases between.

The chain joins TRBV10-1 to TRBJ2-2; D remains unclear. Germline values: CDR1 WNHNN, CDR2 SYGVQD (reference sequence). This CDR3 is 14 amino acids long. Between the trimmed V and J ends, which lost 4 bases and 6 bases, there was a span of 12 bases. For the CDR3, the DNA is TGCGCCAGCAGTGCCGGATCCCAGGCCGGGGAGCTGTTTTTT. It codes for CASSAGSQAGELFF.

This clone was seen a single time. The rearrangement uses TRBV18 and TRBJ1-1; perhaps TRBD1 as D (6 bases). V was trimmed by 1 base and J by 3 bases, leaving 18 bases between them. Germline V gives CDR1 KGHSH, CDR2 LQKENI. There are 17 residues in the CDR3. The CDR3 nucleotides read TGTGCCAGCTCACCACAAGAGGGTCCCAGGGGAGACACTGAAGCTTTCTTT. Translating gives CASSPQEGPRGDTEAFF.

The chain links TRBV19 to TRBJ1-2; a possible D gene is TRBD1 (6 bases). Trimming pared 5 bases from V and 8 bases from J, leaving 18 bases between. CDR1 is LNHDA, CDR2 SQIVND, per germline (reference sequence). This CDR3 has 14 amino acids. CDR3 bases: TGTGCCAGTAGTCAATCAGGGGCGATCGGGGGCTACACCTTC. It translates to CASSQSGAIGGYTF.

V usage is TRBV3-1 (or the pseudogene TRBV3-2) and J usage is TRBJ2-3; D call uncertain. Germline lookup yields CDR1 LGHDT and CDR2 YNNKEL (reference sequence). V was clipped by 0 bases and J by 7 bases, with 5 bases between them. This CDR3 comprises 12 residues. The DNA for the CDR3 is TGTGCCAGCAGCCAAGACCAGAATACGCAGTATTTT. Translation gives CASSQDQNTQYF.

The V and J genes are TRBV10-3 and TRBJ1-2; 9 nucleotides agree with TRBD1. V lost 5 bases, J lost 5 bases, and 6 bases stayed unmatched. Germline CDR1 is ENHRY and CDR2 is SYGVKD. This CDR3 is built from 14 residues. As DNA, the CDR3 is TGTGCCATCAGTCTGGGACAGGGAGATTATGGCTACACCTTC. Translating it yields CAISLGQGDYGYTF.

The count of this clone is one. The V gene is TRBV28, the J gene TRBJ1-2; D is unresolved. From germline, CDR1 is MDHEN and CDR2 SYDVKM. CDR3 length: 13 residues. Trimming removed 3 bases from V and 8 bases from J, with 13 bases in between. For the CDR3, the DNA is TGTGCCAGCAGTTTGGTCAGAGAGAGGGGCTACACCTTC. Protein: CASSLVRERGYTF.

V is TRBV6-2 or TRBV6-3 and J is TRBJ1-1; 7 bases line up with TRBD1. Germline V gives CDR1 MNHEY, CDR2 SVGEGT. This CDR3 comprises 13 residues. Losses at the gene ends were 6 bases for V and 7 bases for J; bases not matched to a gene: 8. The CDR3 DNA reads TGTGCCAGCAGCGGGACAGACCGAGGTGAAGCTTTCTTT. Protein sequence: CASSGTDRGEAFF.

The rearrangement links TRBV10-3 to TRBJ2-3; TRBD2 matches 8 bases. The CDR3 sequence is 14 residues long. Germline assignment: CDR1 ENHRY and CDR2 SYGVKD. Germline trimming cut 9 bases from V and 1 base from J; bases unmatched to any gene: 6. CDR3 in amino acids: CAIRPTSGTDTQYF. The CDR3 DNA reads as TGTGCCATTCGACCGACTAGCGGCACAGATACGCAGTATTTT.

This chain joins TRBV7-2 and TRBJ1-6, with D perhaps TRBD1 (6 bases). V was trimmed by 1 base and J by 7 bases, leaving 11 bases between them. Germline V gives CDR1 SGHTA, CDR2 FQGNSA. CDR3 size: 15 residues. CDR3 protein: CASSLDTGPNSPLHF. CDR3 nucleotides: TGTGCCAGCAGCTTAGACACAGGGCCGAATTCACCCCTCCACTTT.

This clone was counted between two and nine times. Written as DNA, the CDR3 is TGTGCCAGCAGTTTAATCTACGACGGGTGGCGGAGCAATCAGCCCCAGCATTTT. This gives the protein CASSLIYDGWRSNQPQHF. The chain couples TRBV27 to TRBJ1-5; D gene ambiguous. The CDR3 is made up of 18 amino acids. Germline V lookup: CDR1 MNHEY, CDR2 SMNVEV (reference sequence). V was cut by 2 bases and J by 1 base, with 18 bases left in between.

The rearrangement uses TRBV9 and TRBJ1-6; D unresolved. V was cut by 0 bases and J by 8 bases, with 12 bases left in between. The CDR3 runs 15 residues. Germline lookup yields CDR1 SGDLS and CDR2 YYNGEE. CDR3 in amino acids: CASSVDSPSDSPLHF. The CDR3 DNA sequence: TGTGCCAGCAGCGTAGATTCCCCCAGTGATTCACCCCTCCACTTT.

V is TRBV6-2 or TRBV6-3 and J is TRBJ1-1; the match to TRBD1 covers 7 bases. Germline V gene lookup returns CDR1 MNHEY and CDR2 SVGEGT. V lost 6 bases, J lost 1 base, and 8 bases stayed unmatched. The CDR3 length is 15 residues. CDR3 amino acids: CASSDPGQKNTEAFF. The DNA of the CDR3 is TGTGCCAGCAGCGACCCGGGACAGAAGAACACTGAAGCTTTCTTT.

V and J are TRBV11-2 and TRBJ2-2, with D hard to call. CDR1 SGHAT and CDR2 FQNNGV come from the germline V gene. The CDR3 has 12 residues. The V end lost 5 bases, the J end lost 1 base, and 2 bases lay between the germline ends. In DNA form, the CDR3 reads TGTGCCAGCAGCCTGAACACCGGGGAGCTGTTTTTT. This translates into CASSLNTGELFF.

This clone was recorded a few times. V and J are TRBV4-2 and TRBJ2-7, with TRBD1 identical over 8 bases. The V segment lost 2 bases and the J segment 4 bases; nucleotides outside the gene matches: 7. Per the germline V gene, CDR1 is LGHNA and CDR2 is YNFKEQ. The CDR3 length is 15 residues. The CDR3 sequence: CASSQHRDRPYEQYF. The CDR3 region has the DNA TGTGCCAGCAGCCAACACCGGGACAGGCCATACGAGCAGTACTTC.

This clone was counted between two and nine times. The J gene is TRBJ1-2, the V gene TRBV2, with D uncertain. Germline CDR1 is SNHLY and CDR2 is FYNNEI. This CDR3 region has 13 residues. The ends were cut back, 6 bases at V and 2 bases at J, with 10 bases in the middle. CDR3 in DNA: TGTGCCAGCAGGGAGCCGGGAAACTATGGCTACACCTTC. It translates to CASREPGNYGYTF.

This chain connects TRBV10-3 to TRBJ2-3; TRBD1 matches at 7 bases. Germline V lookup: CDR1 ENHRY, CDR2 SYGVKD. The CDR3 covers 15 residues. The J segment lost 4 bases and the V segment lost 5 bases, leaving 9 bases of the junction unmatched. CDR3 sequence (DNA): TGTGCCATCAGTCCAACAGGGGAAAGTTCAGATACGCAGTATTTT. Its translation: CAISPTGESSDTQYF.

CDR3 sequence (DNA): TGTGCCAGCAGCCAAGAGGGCGGGCCCTACAATGAGCAGTTCTTC. Amino acids: CASSQEGGPYNEQFF. The rearrangement uses TRBV3-1 (or the pseudogene TRBV3-2) and TRBJ2-1; the D gene is possibly TRBD2 (5 bases). Germline V lookup: CDR1 LGHDT, CDR2 YNNKEL (reference sequence). The CDR3 has 15 amino acids. V dropped 0 bases and J dropped 2 bases, with 8 bases sitting between them.

This sequence joins TRBV7-5 and TRBJ2-7; the table's D call, TRBD1, was not checked against the DNA. TRBV7-5 is assigned pseudogene status. The CDR3 runs to 17 residues. CDR3 region: CARSLRDRGAFENEQYF. The CDR3 bases are TGTGCCAGAAGCTTAAGGGACAGGGGTGCCTTCGAGAACGAGCAGTACTTC.

CDR3 coding DNA: TGTGCCAGCAGCCTCACAGGGGATCCTTCACCCCTCCACTTT. Its protein is CASSLTGDPSPLHF. The rearrangement links TRBV27 to TRBJ1-6; 7 bases map to TRBD1. The germline V gene encodes CDR1 MNHEY and CDR2 SMNVEV (reference sequence). V lost 6 bases, J lost 9 bases, and 8 bases stayed unmatched. The CDR3 totals 14 residues.

In nucleotides, the CDR3 is TGTGCCACCTACCCTCTAGCGGCGGGCCAAGAGACCCAGTACTTC. Protein sequence: CATYPLAAGQETQYF. The chain is built from TRBV6-5 and TRBJ2-5, with 7 nucleotides matching TRBD2. With V trimmed by 10 bases and J by 1 base, 12 bases remained unmatched. Germline V gene lookup returns CDR1 MNHEY and CDR2 SVGAGI. The CDR3 has 15 amino acids.

This sequence joins TRBV14 and TRBJ1-1; D is undetermined. CDR1 is SGHDN, CDR2 FVKESK, per germline. CDR3 length equals 15 residues. V was clipped by 1 base and J by 5 bases, with 14 bases between them. The CDR3 region is CASSQVDTTGTEAFF. The CDR3, as DNA: TGTGCCAGCAGCCAAGTTGACACGACGGGAACTGAAGCTTTCTTT.

This chain uses TRBV4-3 with TRBJ2-2; TRBD1 might be the D (6 bases). The ends were cut back, 3 bases at V and 6 bases at J, with 8 bases in the middle. The CDR3 contains 13 residues. CDR1 and CDR2 from the germline V gene are LGHNA and YSLEER. The CDR3 region is CASSHQGSGELFF. CDR3 DNA sequence: TGCGCCAGCAGCCACCAGGGGTCCGGGGAGCTGTTTTTT.